This section outlines one T cell receptor beta chain sequence together with its context. The antigen remains unidentified. This sample was included in a study of shared clonotypes between healthy human individuals. Study details: Three plates each covered CD4 naive and memory; CD8 naive two, CD8 memory one. General study findings and limits: Sharing across four donors was seen in around 5% of naive CD4 clonotypes.

This CDR3 has 19 amino acids. V dropped 10 bases and J dropped 0 bases, with 28 bases sitting between them. Germline CDR1 reads SNHLY; CDR2 reads FYNNEI. The donors were all Caucasian adults (living in Nashville, Tennessee). CD4+ cells were split into CD45RA+ naive and CD45RA-negative memory subsets. Libraries were prepared by immunoSEQ multiplex PCR; TCRdb keeps only in-frame clonotypes and omits some of them. The sample lists millions of clones; 85% to 95% were seen once. The specimen sequenced was naive CD4+ T cells sorted from blood. Specified subset: CD45RA+ positively selected. This chain uses TRBV2 with TRBJ1-5; no clear D gene. This TCR was sampled from a man in his late teens or twenties in good health. The CDR3 region is CATPFASRPASYSNQPQHF. The CDR3 DNA reads as TGTGCCACCCCGTTCGCATCTAGACCGGCATCTTATAGCAATCAGCCCCAGCATTTT. The full variable domain, with the rest looked up from reference TRBV2 and TRBJ1-5, is EPEVTQTPSHQVTQMGQEVILRCVPISNHLYFYWYRQILGQKVEFLVSFYNNEISEKSEIFDDQFSVERPDGSNFTLKIRSTKLEDSAMYFCATPFASRPASYSNQPQHFGDGTRLSIL.